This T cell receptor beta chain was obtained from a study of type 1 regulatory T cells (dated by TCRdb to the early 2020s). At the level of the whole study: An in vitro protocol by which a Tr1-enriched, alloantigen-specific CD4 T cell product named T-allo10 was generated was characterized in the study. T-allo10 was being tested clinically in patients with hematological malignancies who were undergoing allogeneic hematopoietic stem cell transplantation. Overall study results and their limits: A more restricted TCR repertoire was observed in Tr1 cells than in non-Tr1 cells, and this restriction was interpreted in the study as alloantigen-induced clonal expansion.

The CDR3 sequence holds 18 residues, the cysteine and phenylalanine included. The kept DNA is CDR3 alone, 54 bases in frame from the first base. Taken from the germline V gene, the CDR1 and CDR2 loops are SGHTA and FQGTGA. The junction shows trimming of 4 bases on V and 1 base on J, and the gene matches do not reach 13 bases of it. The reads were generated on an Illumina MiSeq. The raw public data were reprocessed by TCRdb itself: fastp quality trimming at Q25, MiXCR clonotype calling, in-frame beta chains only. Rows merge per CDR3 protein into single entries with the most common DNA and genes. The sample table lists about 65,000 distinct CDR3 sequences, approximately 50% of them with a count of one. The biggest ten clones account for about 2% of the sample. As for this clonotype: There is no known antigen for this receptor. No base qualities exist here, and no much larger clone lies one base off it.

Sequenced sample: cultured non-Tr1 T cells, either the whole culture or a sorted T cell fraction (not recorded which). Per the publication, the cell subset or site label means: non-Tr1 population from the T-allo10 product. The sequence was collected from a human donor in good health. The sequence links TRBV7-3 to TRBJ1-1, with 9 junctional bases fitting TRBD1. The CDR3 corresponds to CASSSTGGTGLWNTEAFF. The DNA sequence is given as TGTGCCAGCAGCTCTACGGGTGGGACAGGGTTGTGGAACACTGAAGCTTTCTTT.